This entry describes one T cell receptor beta chain. In its sample, this clone was seen a few times. Its cognate antigen has yet to be identified. No clone much larger than this one lies a single base away; base qualities are absent. The time point tag for this specimen amounts to: cycle 1 day 1 (C1D1), immediately before nivolumab initiation. Every trial patient had relapsed following autologous stem cell transplantation, and prior brentuximab vedotin exposure was what differed among cohorts A, B and C. The trial cohort was composed of 55 to 65 patients with relapsed/refractory classical Hodgkin lymphoma, for whom complete response, partial response or progressive disease was recorded as best overall response. In the multi-cohort phase II CheckMate 205 trial, trial patients received single-agent nivolumab. Best overall response was determined by an independent review committee according to the 2007 International Working Group response criteria. Trial PBMCs were obtained immediately prior to nivolumab initiation (C1D1) and on therapy at cycle 2 day 1 and cycle 4 day 1. Peripheral blood was collected in 8 mL Vacutainer Cell Preparation Tubes, from which PBMCs were isolated by centrifugation and then cryopreserved.

This specimen comes from a study of PD-1 blockade in classical Hodgkin lymphoma (dated by TCRdb to about 2020). About the full investigation: Nivolumab dosing was 3 mg/kg intravenously every 2 weeks, continuing until either disease progression or unacceptable toxicity. To define a peripheral blood immune signature of response to PD-1 blockade in classical Hodgkin lymphoma, the study combined TCR beta sequencing with CyTOF.

V and J lose 4 bases and 5 bases, and a span of 15 bases separates them. The CDR3 covers 15 residues, taking in both the cysteine and the phenylalanine. The DNA shown is the 45-base CDR3, in frame from base 1. Based on the germline V gene, the CDR1 and CDR2 sequences are MNHNS and SASEGT. The Qiagen DNeasy kit was used to extract genomic DNA from unsorted PBMCs and from the negatively selected CD4+ and CD8+ fractions. Amplification of TCR beta CDR3 regions was done by immunoSEQ multiplex PCR with primers that anneal to V and J segments. A synthetic immune receptor repertoire was used to minimize amplification bias, and remaining bias was computationally removed after sequencing. The authors' pipeline ran thus. Repertoire diversity was quantified as the Shannon entropy index using custom Python scripts. Unsorted, CD4+ and CD8+ repertoires were examined separately, except in combined analyses, for which CD4+ and CD8+ sequences were merged in silico. A clone counted as expanded when the clone's frequency after treatment rose at least 2-fold relative to C1D1, and clones undetected at baseline were given a pseudocount of 0.5. Singleton clones were defined as clones with 0 or 1 copy at C1D1, and non-singleton clones were defined as clones with 2 or more copies. Clones expanded in unsorted samples were annotated as CD4+, CD8+ or unknown by matching protein sequences in sorted samples from the same patient. Wilcoxon tests on paired samples were used to test diversity changes from C1D1 to C4D1. TCRdb carries this immuneACCESS record with in-frame sequences only. Its versions omit some clonotypes, under half of them owing to an unresolved V gene in the studies checked, with the rest unexplained. V and J calls and clone size follow that table, whereas D and trimming were derived from the DNA. The sample table lists roughly 14,000 clones, 55% to 65% of them with a count of one. Jointly, the top ten make up around 10% of the sample.

Study-level results and caveats: Among trial patients, those achieving complete response had baseline diversity similar to that of newly diagnosed patients, while diversity was significantly lower in partial responders and progressors. Patients starting nivolumab less than 1 year after ASCT had lower diversity and were excluded from later analyses to avoid confounding by immune reconstitution. The study covered only a single clinical trial cohort, and the causes of the repertoire differences, possibly disease activity or prior therapy, were still not defined. By C4D1, a significant rise was seen in CD4+ TCR diversity but not in CD8+ TCR diversity (p=0.0027 vs p=0.16), and the rise was most apparent among complete responders (p=0.02). Newly diagnosed patients were reported to have lower baseline TCR diversity than healthy donors, and relapsed/refractory patients were reported to have lower baseline TCR diversity still.

The receptor comes from a human donor with classical Hodgkin lymphoma. The chain is made from TRBV6-1 and TRBJ1-5, with a tentative D gene TRBD1 over 6 matching bases. This specimen was peripheral blood mononuclear cells (PBMCs), taken at baseline. The CDR3 amino acid sequence is: CASSVTGTGDQPQHF. The nucleotide sequence is TGTGCCAGCAGTGTAACAGGGACTGGAGATCAGCCCCAGCATTTT.